The entry below gives a single TCR beta chain sequence along with its context. The authors ran a second PCR of roughly 6 to 11 cycles using a sample-barcoded 5' primer and a J-beta primer mix. In TCRdb, the 5' RACE reads were re-called with MiXCR into one record per CDR3 protein. The sample lists over 950,000 distinct CDR3 sequences; 35% to 40% were seen once. These data are taken from a study of blood T cells in healthy people across ages. Caucasian individuals from Russia who were healthy and aged roughly 6 to 95 acted as donors. Germline loops: CDR1 MDHEN, CDR2 SYDVKM. The V gene lost 7 bases and the J gene lost 2 bases, with 20 bases spanning the gap. The CDR3 extends over 16 amino acids.

The sequenced material came from blood. This TCR was sampled from a man younger than 35 in good health. V is TRBV28 and J is TRBJ1-1; D not certain. The CDR3 reads CASISLGALRNTEAFF. The CDR3 nucleotides are TGTGCCAGCATCTCACTAGGAGCCCTTCGCAACACTGAAGCTTTCTTT.